These 22 T cell receptor beta chains came from one sample sequenced in a study of T cells expressing NK-cell markers. Each CDR3 protein gets one entry in TCRdb, which reprocessed the 5' RACE reads and gives no DNA. Its table lists about 300,000 distinct CDR3 sequences. Sequences were obtained from blood T cells: a sorted CD56 or NKG2C T cell subset, CD4+ or CD8+ T cells, or bulk PBMC T cells (not recorded which). Source of these receptors: a woman aged 18 to 69 in good health.

The chain recombines TRBV7-2 with TRBJ2-5. Germline CDR1 and CDR2: SGHTA and FQGNSA. The CDR3 totals 14 residues. CDR3 sequence reads: CASSLSQAQETQYF.

The V gene is TRBV20-1, the J gene TRBJ2-3; lacking DNA, the TRBD1 call made by TCRdb goes unchecked. This CDR3 comprises 14 residues. Germline V gene lookup returns CDR1 DFQATT and CDR2 SNEGSKA (reference sequence). CDR3: CSAPPRDGTDTQYF.

The V call is TRBV20-1, the J call TRBJ1-2; absent DNA, TCRdb's TRBD1 call cannot be checked. This CDR3 is built from 12 residues. Germline V gene data show CDR1 as DFQATT and CDR2 as SNEGSKA (reference sequence). The CDR3 region is CSAVGGAKGYTF.

This chain connects TRBV11-3 to TRBJ2-3; the TCRdb D gene call, TRBD2, has no DNA to confirm it. The CDR3 totals 15 residues. Germline CDR1 and CDR2: SGHNT and YENEEA. This CDR3 reads CASSPGTLGTDTQYF.

The V and J genes are TRBV9 and TRBJ2-7. Germline loops: CDR1 SGDLS, CDR2 YYNGEE. This CDR3 has 14 amino acids. CDR3 protein: CASSVGGDLYEQYF.

The chain is built from TRBV28 and TRBJ1-6; the TCRdb call, TRBD1, lacks DNA for checking. The germline CDR1 and CDR2 sequences are MDHEN and SYDVKM. This CDR3 region has 13 residues. CDR3 amino acids: CASSYRGHSPLHF. Filled out from reference TRBV28 and TRBJ1-6, the complete variable domain reads DVKVTQSSRYLVKRTGEKVFLECVQDMDHENMFWYRQDPGLGLRLIYFSYDVKMKEKGDIPEGYSVSREKKERFSLILESASTNQTSMYLCASSYRGHSPLHFGNGTRLTVT.

The V gene is TRBV18, the J gene TRBJ2-1. Per the germline V gene, CDR1 is KGHSH and CDR2 is LQKENI. The CDR3 is made up of 13 amino acids. The CDR3 here is CASSPMGYNEQFF. Full variable domain (rest looked up from reference TRBV18 and TRBJ2-1): NAGVMQNPRHLVRRRGQEARLRCSPMKGHSHVYWYRQLPEEGLKFMVYLQKENIIDESGMPKERFSAEFPKEGPSILRIQQVVRGDSAAYFCASSPMGYNEQFFGPGTRLTVL.

The chain links TRBV15 to TRBJ2-2. From germline, CDR1 is LNHNV and CDR2 YYDKDF (reference sequence). This CDR3 is built from 13 residues. CDR3 in amino acids: CATSRKGDGELFF.

The chain has TRBV30 and TRBJ2-1; absent DNA, TCRdb's TRBD2 call cannot be checked. This CDR3 is built from 16 residues. Germline V gene sequence: CDR1 GTSNPN, CDR2 SVGIG (reference sequence). The CDR3 region is CAWTGRAGSSYNEQFF.

CDR3 sequence reads: CASINEATGNTIYF. This chain joins TRBV12-3 or TRBV12-4 and TRBJ1-3. This CDR3 region has 14 residues.

This chain connects TRBV2 to TRBJ2-1. This CDR3 spans 11 amino acids. Germline CDR1 reads SNHLY; CDR2 reads FYNNEI. CDR3: CASSAFNEQFF. Full variable domain (rest looked up from reference TRBV2 and TRBJ2-1): EPEVTQTPSHQVTQMGQEVILRCVPISNHLYFYWYRQILGQKVEFLVSFYNNEISEKSEIFDDQFSVERPDGSNFTLKIRSTKLEDSAMYFCASSAFNEQFFGPGTRLTVL.

This chain connects TRBV25-1 to TRBJ1-4; TCRdb selects TRBD1, and the lack of DNA leaves this call unchecked. Germline loops: CDR1 MGHDK, CDR2 SYGVNS. This CDR3 has 15 amino acids. CDR3 in amino acids: CASSDPGFPNEKLFF.

The V call is TRBV2, the J call TRBJ2-5; there is no DNA to check the TCRdb D call of TRBD1. This CDR3 contains 16 residues. Germline V gene data show CDR1 as SNHLY and CDR2 as FYNNEI. The CDR3 sequence: CASSEPVGGGGETQYF.

V and J are TRBV12-3 or TRBV12-4 and TRBJ2-3. CDR3 length: 13 amino acids. The CDR3 region is CASSFLGVDTQYF.

This rearrangement joins TRBV29-1 to TRBJ2-1; TCRdb returns TRBD1, unconfirmable since there is no DNA. The CDR3 totals 13 residues. The germline CDR1 and CDR2 sequences are SQVTM and ANQGSEA. The CDR3 sequence is CSVPFGPGHEQFF.

V and J are TRBV25-1 and TRBJ1-5. Per germline, CDR1 MGHDK and CDR2 SYGVNS. This CDR3 spans 15 amino acids. The CDR3 spells CASSEYRTSRQPQHF.

The chain employs TRBV18 and TRBJ2-3; the TCRdb D gene call, TRBD2, has no DNA to confirm it. Germline values: CDR1 KGHSH, CDR2 LQKENI. The CDR3 contains 14 residues. Here the CDR3 reads CASSPGGRTDTQYF.

The rearrangement links TRBV6-2 or TRBV6-3 to TRBJ2-3; TCRdb designates TRBD1, a call that cannot be tested without DNA. Germline V lookup: CDR1 MNHEY, CDR2 SVGEGT. The CDR3 has 15 amino acids. The CDR3 spells CASSQGQGRTDTQYF.

V is TRBV5-1 and J is TRBJ1-3; TCRdb's D call of TRBD1 is untestable without DNA. The CDR3 runs to 15 residues. Germline V gene data show CDR1 as SGHRS and CDR2 as YFSETQ. CDR3 loop: CATRDRPFSGNTIYF.

CDR3 in amino acids: CASGISYSNQPQHF. The chain joins TRBV12-3 or TRBV12-4 to TRBJ1-5. The CDR3 loop spans 14 amino acids.

The rearrangement links TRBV12-3 or TRBV12-4 to TRBJ2-2; TCRdb's assignment of TRBD1 cannot be checked, as there is no DNA. The CDR3 totals 15 residues. The CDR3 loop reads CASSYPTGVTGELFF.

CDR3 loop: CASSLVTSREQYF. This chain connects TRBV11-2 to TRBJ2-7; TCRdb's assignment of TRBD2 cannot be checked, as there is no DNA. The germline CDR1 and CDR2 sequences are SGHAT and FQNNGV. The CDR3 is made up of 13 amino acids.